Sequencing of this TCR beta chain was carried out in a study of T cell changes during pregnancy in multiple sclerosis. Repertoires were generated with immunoSEQ multiplex PCR, while TCRdb's copy carries only in-frame clones and drops some. Counted here are 20,000 to 25,000 clones, roughly nine tenths occurring once; the ten biggest clones make up under 10%. V was trimmed by 2 bases and J by 2 bases, leaving 14 bases between them. Germline V CDR1 and CDR2: GTSNPN, SVGIG (reference sequence). There are 15 residues in the CDR3. The sample here was CD8+ T cells from peripheral blood mononuclear cells, taken after pregnancy. The receptor was derived from a female donor with multiple sclerosis, enrolled in a pregnancy study. The chain links TRBV30 to TRBJ2-3, with a tentative D call TRBD1 (6 bases). The CDR3 DNA reads as TGTGCCTGGAGTATCAGGGGACCCTCCACAGATACGCAGTATTTT. Translation: CAWSIRGPSTDTQYF.